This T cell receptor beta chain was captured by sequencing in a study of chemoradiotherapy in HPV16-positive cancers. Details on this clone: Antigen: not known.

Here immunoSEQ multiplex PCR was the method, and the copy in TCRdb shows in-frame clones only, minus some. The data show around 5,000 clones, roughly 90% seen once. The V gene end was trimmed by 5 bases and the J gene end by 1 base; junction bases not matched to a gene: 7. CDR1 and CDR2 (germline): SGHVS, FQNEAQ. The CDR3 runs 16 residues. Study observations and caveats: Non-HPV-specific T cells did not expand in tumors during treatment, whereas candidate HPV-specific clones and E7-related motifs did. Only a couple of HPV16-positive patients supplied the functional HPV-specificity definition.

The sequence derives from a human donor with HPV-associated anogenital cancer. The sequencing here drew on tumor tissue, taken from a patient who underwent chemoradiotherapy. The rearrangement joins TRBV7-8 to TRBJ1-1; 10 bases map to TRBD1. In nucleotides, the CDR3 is TGTGCCAGCAGCGCCGGGACAGGGGTCCGGAACACTGAAGCTTTCTTT. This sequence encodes CASSAGTGVRNTEAFF.